A selection of T cell receptor beta chains follows, all from one sample in a study of cytomegalovirus exposure and HLA in healthy donors. TCRdb keeps only in-frame clones here, not all; method: immunoSEQ multiplex PCR. The profile shows about 120,000 clones, approximately 80% of them singletons. Sequencing was performed on PBMCs. These receptors all come from a woman aged 18-35 years in good health and CMV-seropositive. Each CDR3 is given with its conserved first and last residue. A D gene is named only where the DNA matches it firmly. Not all rows give a size; the values are once, few, many and, for expanded clones, a class.

j_call clone_size d_call v_call cdr3_nt cdr3_aa
TRBJ1-1 few TRBD1 TRBV2 TGTGCCAGCAGTGAGATAGGACAGGGGGTCACTGAAGCTTTCTTT CASSEIGQGVTEAFF
TRBJ1-1 . . TRBV30 TGTGCCTGGAGTGTTCACAGTGAACTTGAAGCTTTCTTT CAWSVHSELEAFF
TRBJ1-1 . TRBD1 TRBV19 TGTGCCAGTAGTACCACACAGGGGTCTGAAGCTTTCTTT CASSTTQGSEAFF
TRBJ1-2 . . TRBV27 TGTGCCAGCAGTAAGCGGTCAGAAGCCTATGGCTACACCTTC CASSKRSEAYGYTF
TRBJ1-6 . TRBD1 TRBV6-5 TGTGCCAGCAGTTCCTGGACAGGGTACTCACCCCTCCACTTT CASSSWTGYSPLHF
TRBJ1-6 . TRBD1 TRBV30 TGTGCCTGGAGTACGGGACAGGGAGGGTCACCCCTCCACTTT CAWSTGQGGSPLHF
TRBJ2-6 . . TRBV5-1 TGCGCCAGCGCACCTGATGGAGGTAGCTCTGGGGCCAACGTCCTGACTTTC CASAPDGGSSGANVLTF
TRBJ1-2 . TRBD1 TRBV7-3 TGTGCCAGCAGGGCGACAGGGGACTATGGCTACACCTTC CASRATGDYGYTF
TRBJ2-3 . . TRBV1 TGCACCAGCAGCCAAGGGGGCGAACTAGCGGGAGGGTCCCTGGGGGACACAGATACGCAGTATTTT CTSSQGGELAGGSLGDTDTQYF
TRBJ2-2 . TRBD1 TRBV7-3 TGTGCCAGCAGCTTAGTACAGGGGGCTGGTACCGGGGAGCTGTTTTTT CASSLVQGAGTGELFF
TRBJ2-3 . TRBD2 TRBV10-3 TGTGCCATCAGGACTTCTAGCGGGACGACAGATACGCAGTATTTT CAIRTSSGTTDTQYF
TRBJ2-3 . TRBD2 TRBV5-1 TGCGCCAGCAGCTTGAGGGGGACTAGCGGGAGGAGCACAGATACGCAGTATTTT CASSLRGTSGRSTDTQYF
TRBJ1-2 . . TRBV28 TGTGCCAGCAGTTTGCGGAGGGGGGGGGTCTATGGCTACACCTTC CASSLRRGGVYGYTF
TRBJ2-7 few . TRBV25-1 TGTGCCAGCAGTGGTCCAGACTATAAGACGGGAACCTACGAGCAGTACTTC CASSGPDYKTGTYEQYF
TRBJ1-1 few TRBD1 TRBV10-1 TGCGCCAGCAGTGAGGACAGGGGGGTCGGCACTGAAGCTTTCTTT CASSEDRGVGTEAFF
TRBJ2-7 . TRBD1 TRBV6-1 TGTGCCAGCAGTGAAGCGCTGGGACAGCCCTACGAGCAGTACTTC CASSEALGQPYEQYF
TRBJ1-5 . TRBD1 TRBV15 TGTGCCACCAGTAGACAGTTTACAGGGGCTGGTCAGCCCCAGCATTTT CATSRQFTGAGQPQHF
TRBJ1-5 . . TRBV7-9 TGTGCCAGCAGCTTAGCCCCCCATAGCAATCAGCCCCAGCATTTT CASSLAPHSNQPQHF
TRBJ2-7 . TRBD2 TRBV7-3 TGTGCCAGCAGTCGGGGGGTGGGAGAGGGCTACGAGCAGTACTTC CASSRGVGEGYEQYF
TRBJ1-2 . TRBD1 TRBV28 TGTGCCAGCACCAGACCGGGACAGAGAGCCTATGGCTACACCTTC CASTRPGQRAYGYTF
TRBJ2-2 few . TRBV29-1 TGCAGCCCACTCAGGGGGGTCGTCACCGGGGAGCTGTTTTTT CSPLRGVVTGELFF
TRBJ1-1 . . TRBV29-1 TGCAGCGTTGGGGGGGGTACGAACACTGAAGCTTTCTTT CSVGGGTNTEAFF